Given below is one TCR beta chain in context. Profiled with immunoSEQ multiplex PCR; TCRdb holds only in-frame clones, not every one. The table includes some 14,000 clones, about two thirds detected once. These data are taken from a study of tumor-infiltrating lymphocytes in localized non-small cell lung cancer. CDR3 size: 15 residues. The V end was cut by 2 bases, the J end by 8 bases, with 16 bases between. Germline V gene lookup returns CDR1 LNHDA and CDR2 SQIVND (reference sequence). J is TRBJ2-4 and V is TRBV19, with D possibly being TRBD1 or TRBD2 (5 bases each). The TCR sequence derives from a human donor with non-small cell lung cancer. Sequencing was carried out using uninvolved lung tissue not adjacent to the tumor. The CDR3 protein is CASSIPTIMGDIQYF. CDR3 bases: TGTGCCAGTAGTATACCGACTATAATGGGGGACATTCAGTACTTC.